The next 29 T cell receptor beta chains were all read from a single sample in a study of CD8 T cells in Susac syndrome. Random hexamers primed reverse transcription of about 0.45 to 1 ug RNA. TCRdb processed the immunoSEQ multiplex PCR reads anew with MiXCR; each CDR3 protein has one entry. The data hold approximately 200,000 distinct CDR3 sequences, with approximately 96% observed a single time. Sequenced material: CD4+ T cells from PBMCs. All receptors derive from a human donor with multiple sclerosis.

This rearrangement joins TRBV5-6 to TRBJ2-1; no reliable D call. CDR1 is SGHDT and CDR2 is YYEEEE in the germline V gene. This CDR3 spans 11 amino acids. V was pared by 6 bases and J by 8 bases, with 9 bases between. The CDR3 nucleotides read TGTGCCAGCAAAGGTGGAGATGAGCAGTTCTTC. Amino acids: CASKGGDEQFF. The entire variable domain, with the rest obtained from reference TRBV5-6 and TRBJ2-1, is as follows: DAGVTQSPTHLIKTRGQQVTLRCSPKSGHDTVSWYQQALGQGPQFIFQYYEEEERQRGNFPDRFSGHQFPNYSSELNVNALLLGDSALYLCASKGGDEQFFGPGTRLTVL.

This clonotype appeared a single time. The rearrangement uses TRBV2 and TRBJ1-5; TRBD1 matches at 10 bases. Germline V gene data show CDR1 as SNHLY and CDR2 as FYNNEI. The V gene end was trimmed by 8 bases and the J gene end by 3 bases; junction bases not matched to a gene: 4. This CDR3 is 14 amino acids long. Written as DNA, the CDR3 is TGTGCCAGCTCCGGGACAGGGGCCAATCAGCCCCAGCATTTT. As protein: CASSGTGANQPQHF.

The V call is TRBV29-1, the J call TRBJ2-7; 14 nucleotides line up with TRBD2. Per the germline V gene, CDR1 is SQVTM and CDR2 is ANQGSEA. V was clipped by 1 base and J by 3 bases; unmatched bases: 2. CDR3 length: 15 amino acids. The chain's CDR3 is CSVEVGLAGGYEQYF. The CDR3 nucleotides are TGCAGCGTTGAAGTTGGACTAGCGGGGGGCTACGAGCAGTACTTC.

DNA of the CDR3: TGTGCCAGCTGGTTGGGTGGGGCCAACGTCCTGACTTTC. It encodes CASWLGGANVLTF. V gene TRBV6-6 combines with J gene TRBJ2-6; D is unresolved. Germline loops: CDR1 MNHNY, CDR2 SVGAGI (reference sequence). The V end lost 8 bases, the J end lost 3 bases, and 8 bases lay between the germline ends. This CDR3 comprises 13 residues.

The chain links TRBV9 to TRBJ2-2, with D maybe TRBD2 (8 bases). Germline CDR1 is SGDLS and CDR2 is YYNGEE. V was cut by 5 bases and J by 6 bases, with 29 bases left in between. The CDR3 consists of 19 residues. The CDR3 DNA reads TGTGCCAGCAGGGGGTATGGGACAGCTAAAACTAGCGGCGCCGGGGAGCTGTTTTTT. It yields the protein CASRGYGTAKTSGAGELFF. The whole variable domain, filled in from reference TRBV9 and TRBJ2-2, reads DSGVTQTPKHLITATGQRVTLRCSPRSGDLSVYWYQQSLDQGLQFLIQYYNGEERAKGNILERFSAQQFPDLHSELNLSSLELGDSALYFCASRGYGTAKTSGAGELFFGEGSRLTVL.

CDR3: CASSPGDREGRGYTF. In DNA, the CDR3 is TGTGCCAGCAGTCCGGGGGACAGGGAAGGTCGCGGCTACACCTTC. The V call is TRBV28, the J call TRBJ1-2; TRBD1 matches 9 bases. The germline V gene encodes CDR1 MDHEN and CDR2 SYDVKM. This CDR3 is built from 15 residues. V dropped 5 bases and J dropped 8; count of bases not matched to a gene: 12.

This sequence joins TRBV20-1 and TRBJ2-1, with TRBD2 matching over 15 bases. Per the germline V gene, CDR1 is DFQATT and CDR2 is SNEGSKA (reference sequence). The CDR3 extends over 19 amino acids. Germline trimming cut 5 bases from V and 2 bases from J; bases unmatched to any gene: 13. CDR3 DNA sequence: TGCAGTGCTTCGTCACCGGGACTAGCGGGGGGATTCACCTACAATGAGCAGTTCTTC. It translates to CSASSPGLAGGFTYNEQFF.

The rearrangement links TRBV2 to TRBJ1-4; possible D gene TRBD1, 6 bases. This CDR3 comprises 12 residues. Deletions cut 8 bases from V and 8 bases from J, with 12 bases between. Germline CDR1 is SNHLY and CDR2 is FYNNEI. CDR3 residues: CASGQGWEKLFF. CDR3 coding DNA: TGTGCCAGCGGTCAGGGGTGGGAAAAACTGTTTTTT.

CDR3 loop: CATRSGGGRETQYF. Here the CDR3 DNA reads TGTGCCACCCGTTCTGGGGGGGGCCGGGAGACCCAGTACTTC. The rearrangement joins TRBV15 to TRBJ2-5, with TRBD2 as a possible D gene (7 bases). Germline lookup yields CDR1 LNHNV and CDR2 YYDKDF (reference sequence). The V gene lost 8 bases and the J gene lost 5 bases, with 18 bases spanning the gap. The CDR3 is 14 amino acids.

The V and J genes are TRBV12-3 or TRBV12-4 and TRBJ2-5; a weak D match, TRBD2 (6 bases). The CDR3 extends over 14 amino acids. Trimming removed 3 bases from V and 5 bases from J, with 13 bases in between. The CDR3 sequence: CASSFRGGEETQYF. The CDR3 DNA reads TGTGCCAGCAGTTTTAGGGGAGGAGAGGAGACCCAGTACTTC.

The chain couples TRBV30 to TRBJ1-4; weak D call: TRBD1 (5 bases). The CDR3 contains 15 residues. The V end lost 0 bases, the J end lost 5 bases, and 13 bases lay between the germline ends. Germline assignment: CDR1 GTSNPN and CDR2 SVGIG (reference sequence). In nucleotides, the CDR3 is TGTGCCTGGAGTGTACGGTCACAGGACAATGAAAAACTGTTTTTT. This translates into CAWSVRSQDNEKLFF.

V usage is TRBV18 and J usage is TRBJ1-1; tentative D call: TRBD1 (5 bases). The CDR3 covers 12 residues. V lost 4 bases and J 7 bases, leaving 10 bases between the germline ends. Germline lookup yields CDR1 KGHSH and CDR2 LQKENI. This CDR3 is CASSLRGIEAFF. Here the CDR3 DNA reads TGTGCCAGCTCACTCCGGGGGATTGAAGCTTTCTTT.

This sequence joins TRBV7-9 and TRBJ2-1, with D perhaps matching TRBD2 (6 bases). This CDR3 contains 12 residues. The V end was cut by 4 bases, the J end by 9 bases, with 10 bases between. Germline V lookup: CDR1 SEHNR, CDR2 FQNEAQ (reference sequence). The CDR3 DNA is TGTGCCAGCAGCTCCCTCGGGAGTGAGCAGTTCTTC. Protein product: CASSSLGSEQFF.

The chain couples TRBV3-1 to TRBJ1-6, with a weak D call TRBD1 (5 bases). Looked up from germline, CDR1 is LGHDT and CDR2 is YNNKEL (reference sequence). The CDR3 length is 15 residues. V was cut by 4 bases and J by 8 bases, with 15 bases left in between. CDR3 nucleotides: TGTGCCAGCAGCCCCCACACAGGAAAGGATTCACCCCTCCACTTT. It translates to CASSPHTGKDSPLHF.

The chain is built from TRBV12-3 or TRBV12-4 and TRBJ2-5; D is ambiguous. V was shortened by 3 bases and J by 4 bases, with 9 bases between the two germline ends. The CDR3 loop spans 13 amino acids. The CDR3 DNA is TGTGCCAGCAGTTTTCGTGGGCGAGAGACCCAGTACTTC. Protein product: CASSFRGRETQYF.

The chain joins TRBV30 to TRBJ1-4; no firm D call. The ends were cut back, 3 bases at V and 3 bases at J, with 8 bases in the middle. CDR1 and CDR2 from the germline V gene are GTSNPN and SVGIG (reference sequence). The CDR3 spans 13 residues. The CDR3 coding sequence is TGTGCCTGGAGGGACGGGTCTAATGAAAAACTGTTTTTT. This sequence encodes CAWRDGSNEKLFF. The entire variable domain, with the rest obtained from reference TRBV30 and TRBJ1-4, is as follows: SQTIHQWPATLVQPVGSPLSLECTVEGTSNPNLYWYRQAAGRGLQLLFYSVGIGQISSEVPQNLSASRPQDRQFILSSKKLLLSDSGFYLCAWRDGSNEKLFFGSGTQLSVL.

CDR3 region: CAWSVYIGGDTDTQYF. The CDR3 DNA follows: TGTGCCTGGAGTGTATATATAGGAGGGGACACAGATACGCAGTATTTT. The chain couples TRBV30 to TRBJ2-3, with D tentatively TRBD2 (6 bases). V was clipped by 0 bases and J by 2 bases, with 15 bases between them. Germline-derived CDR1 and CDR2 are GTSNPN and SVGIG (reference sequence). This CDR3 contains 16 residues.

The chain couples TRBV30 to TRBJ2-6; the match to TRBD1 covers 9 bases. This CDR3 spans 17 amino acids. CDR1 and CDR2 (germline): GTSNPN, SVGIG (reference sequence). With V trimmed by 8 bases and J by 0 bases, 11 bases remained unmatched. In nucleotides, the CDR3 is TGTGCCGCGTCCCGGGACAGGGCCCACTCTGGGGCCAACGTCCTGACTTTC. Amino acids: CAASRDRAHSGANVLTF.

V usage is TRBV18 and J usage is TRBJ1-1; D is uncertain. V was clipped by 3 bases and J by 3 bases, with 11 bases between them. The CDR3 is 14 amino acids. Germline V gives CDR1 KGHSH, CDR2 LQKENI. CDR3 sequence: CASSPLTRDTEAFF. Here the CDR3 DNA reads TGTGCCAGCTCACCGTTGACCCGGGACACTGAAGCTTTCTTT.

This clonotype was found once. V and J are TRBV20-1 and TRBJ2-7; 13 bases are shared with TRBD2. CDR3 length equals 16 residues. Trimming at V came to 6 bases and at J to 3 bases, leaving 11 bases not matched to a gene. Germline-derived CDR1 and CDR2 are DFQATT and SNEGSKA (reference sequence). The chain's CDR3 is CSATSGGAPRGYEQYF. The CDR3 region has the DNA TGCAGTGCCACTAGCGGGGGGGCACCTAGGGGCTACGAGCAGTACTTC.

The V and J genes are TRBV7-8 and TRBJ1-1; the D is unclear. CDR1 and CDR2 (germline): SGHVS, FQNEAQ. This CDR3 spans 11 amino acids. Trimming removed 5 bases from V and 8 bases from J, with 9 bases in between. The CDR3 DNA is TGTGCCAGCAGCCAAACTTGGGAAGCTTTCTTT. It translates to CASSQTWEAFF. The variable domain in full, with the rest retrieved from reference TRBV7-8 and TRBJ1-1, is GAGVSQSPRYKVAKRGQDVALRCDPISGHVSLFWYQQALGQGPEFLTYFQNEAQLDKSGLPSDRFFAERPEGSVSTLKIQRTQQEDSAVYLCASSQTWEAFFGQGTRLTVV.

This clonotype came up once. V is TRBV20-1 and J is TRBJ2-5; D call uncertain. Germline V gene data show CDR1 as DFQATT and CDR2 as SNEGSKA (reference sequence). Trimming removed 0 bases from V and 3 bases from J, with 14 bases in between. This CDR3 is built from 15 residues. The CDR3 coding sequence is TGCAGTGCTAGAGATTGGGGTAGCTCTAAAGAGACCCAGTACTTC. Its protein product is CSARDWGSSKETQYF.

A note on this clonotype: At one end, the junction sequence differs from germline, possibly due to a read error. This chain connects TRBV18 to TRBJ2-5; 7 positions match TRBD1. Germline lookup yields CDR1 KGHSH and CDR2 LQKENI. This CDR3 is 11 amino acids long. CDR3 region: CASSADRASHF. DNA of the CDR3: TGTGCCAGCTCAGCCGACAGGGCTTCACACTTC.

The chain carries TRBV6-5 and TRBJ2-1, with 8 bases matching TRBD2. The CDR3 contains 13 residues. Germline V gives CDR1 MNHEY, CDR2 SVGAGI. J lost 6 bases, V lost 6 bases, and 4 bases had no gene match. The CDR3 sequence: CASSRGTSNEQFF. In nucleotides, the CDR3 is TGTGCCAGCAGCCGCGGGACTAGCAATGAGCAGTTCTTC.

The genes are TRBV3-1 and TRBJ2-7; D may correspond to TRBD1 or TRBD2 (6 bases each). There are 17 residues in the CDR3. CDR1 is LGHDT and CDR2 is YNNKEL in the germline V gene (reference sequence). Trimming shortened V by 4 bases and J by 4 bases, and 23 bases separated the two germline ends. The CDR3 spells CASSLRGAATTFYEQYF. In nucleotides, the CDR3 is TGTGCCAGCAGCCTAAGGGGGGCAGCCACGACCTTTTACGAGCAGTACTTC.

V gene TRBV20-1 combines with J gene TRBJ2-7, with D hard to call. The germline gives CDR1 DFQATT, CDR2 SNEGSKA (reference sequence). This CDR3 region has 12 residues. Trimming took 3 bases from V and 6 from J, leaving 12 bases between them. This CDR3 is CSASVMVAEQYF. The CDR3 region has the DNA TGCAGTGCTAGTGTTATGGTCGCCGAGCAGTACTTC.

V and J are TRBV9 and TRBJ2-7, with D uncertain. Trimming took 2 bases from V and 0 from J, leaving 12 bases between them. CDR3 length: 15 amino acids. CDR1 and CDR2 (germline): SGDLS, YYNGEE. CDR3: CASSVDGQASYEQYF. The CDR3 DNA reads as TGTGCCAGCAGCGTCGATGGGCAGGCCTCCTACGAGCAGTACTTC.

The genes are TRBV14 and TRBJ1-2, with a weak D call TRBD1 (5 bases). Germline loops: CDR1 SGHDN, CDR2 FVKESK. CDR3 length: 13 residues. Trimming left V 1 base short and J 4 bases short, with 7 bases between. Here the CDR3 DNA reads TGTGCCAGCAGCCAAGGCAGGGCCTATGGCTACACCTTC. Residues: CASSQGRAYGYTF.

This rearrangement joins TRBV5-1 to TRBJ1-1; D remains ambiguous. The CDR3 loop spans 13 amino acids. Germline lookup yields CDR1 SGHRS and CDR2 YFSETQ. Trimming shortened V by 1 base and J by 4 bases, and 8 bases separated the two germline ends. CDR3 loop: CASSLSGITEAFF. As DNA, the CDR3 is TGCGCCAGCAGCTTGTCTGGGATCACTGAAGCTTTCTTT.